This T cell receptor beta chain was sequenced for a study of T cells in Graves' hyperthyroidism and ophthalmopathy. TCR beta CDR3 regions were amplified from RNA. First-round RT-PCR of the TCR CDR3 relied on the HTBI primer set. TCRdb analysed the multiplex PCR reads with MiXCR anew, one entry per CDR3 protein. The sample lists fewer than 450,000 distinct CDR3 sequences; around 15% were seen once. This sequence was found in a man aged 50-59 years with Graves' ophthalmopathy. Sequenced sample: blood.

The CDR3 DNA reads as TGTGCCACCAGTGATTCCGACAGGGCCCAAGAGACCCAGTACTTC. Translation gives CATSDSDRAQETQYF. This chain joins TRBV24-1 and TRBJ2-5, with TRBD1 matching 7 bases. CDR1 is KGHDR and CDR2 is SFDVKD in the germline V gene. This CDR3 is 15 amino acids long. The trim removed 2 bases at V and 1 base at J, leaving 3 bases unmatched.